The 13 T cell receptor beta chains in this list originate from one sample, sequenced in a study of blood T cells in healthy people across ages. PCR was performed a second time for roughly 6 to 12 cycles using a sample-barcoded 5' primer and a J-beta primer mix. Using its own MiXCR run on the 5' RACE reads, TCRdb lists one record per CDR3 protein. The sample has roughly 2 million distinct CDR3 sequences, 49% seen once. Sequenced: blood. The source of these receptors is a woman between 35 and 50 years old in good health.

The chain employs TRBV7-2 and TRBJ2-7; tentatively, D is TRBD1 (5 bases). Trimming cost V 2 bases and J 1 base, with 9 bases left between them. The CDR3 covers 14 residues. Germline CDR1 SGHTA, CDR2 FQGNSA. CDR3 DNA: TGTGCCAGCAGCTTAATGCAGGGTTCCTACGAGCAGTACTTC. Translated, it gives CASSLMQGSYEQYF.

In this sample, this clonotype turned up once. The chain recombines TRBV5-1 with TRBJ2-1; 10 bases match TRBD2. The assigned J gene may be wrong: the sequence end matches TRBJ2-7 better. The CDR3 is 16 amino acids. The germline V gene encodes CDR1 SGHRS and CDR2 YFSETQ. The CDR3 is CASSSGPSGGYNEQYF. The CDR3 DNA is TGCGCCAGCAGCTCGGGTCCTAGCGGGGGATACAATGAGCAGTACTTC.

J is TRBJ1-2 and V is TRBV20-1, with a tentative D call TRBD1 (5 bases). The germline V gene has CDR1 DFQATT and CDR2 SNEGSKA (reference sequence). V lost 0 bases, J lost 8 bases, and 16 bases lay in between. The CDR3 contains 14 residues. The CDR3 spells CSARDRGRVGGYTF. In nucleotides, the CDR3 is TGCAGTGCTAGAGATCGGGGCAGGGTGGGAGGCTACACCTTC.

The rearrangement joins TRBV20-1 to TRBJ2-5; D ambiguous. The CDR3 has 15 residues. CDR1 is DFQATT and CDR2 is SNEGSKA in the germline V gene (reference sequence). The ends were cut back, 3 bases at V and 1 base at J, with 15 bases in the middle. In nucleotides, the CDR3 is TGCAGTGCTAGTTCCCGGACCTCCCGCCAAGAGACCCAGTACTTC. It encodes CSASSRTSRQETQYF.

This chain joins TRBV28 and TRBJ1-2, with 7 nucleotides matching TRBD1. With 10 bases clipped from V and 6 bases from J, the junction kept 8 bases outside the gene matches. This CDR3 has 12 amino acids. Germline loops: CDR1 MDHEN, CDR2 SYDVKM. The CDR3 DNA follows: TGTGCCACCCGGACAGGCCCCGATGGCTACACCTTC. This sequence encodes CATRTGPDGYTF.

The genes are TRBV27 and TRBJ2-7, with 7 bases matching TRBD1. There are 14 residues in the CDR3. Germline V gives CDR1 MNHEY, CDR2 SMNVEV (reference sequence). The V gene end was trimmed by 6 bases and the J gene end by 4 bases; junction bases not matched to a gene: 9. This chain's CDR3 is CASSPDRARYEQYF. The CDR3, as DNA: TGTGCCAGCAGCCCCGACAGGGCGCGGTACGAGCAGTACTTC.

This clonotype was seen a handful of times. The chain combines TRBV6-1 with TRBJ1-5; no firm D call. The CDR3 is 13 residues long. Germline CDR1 is MNHNS and CDR2 is SASEGT. V dropped 2 bases and J dropped 6 bases, with 8 bases sitting between them. CDR3 sequence (DNA): TGTGCCAGCAGTGAATGGGGTAGTCAGCCCCAGCATTTT. It translates to CASSEWGSQPQHF.

CDR3 nucleotides: TGCGCCAGCACCCAGGGGAATGGCTACACCTTC. Translating gives CASTQGNGYTF. The chain has TRBV5-1 and TRBJ1-2, with D perhaps TRBD1 (6 bases). CDR3 length: 11 residues. Germline CDR1 reads SGHRS; CDR2 reads YFSETQ. The ends were cut back, 6 bases at V and 6 bases at J, with 9 bases in the middle.

The gene calls are TRBV7-3 and TRBJ2-1; 10 nucleotides align to TRBD1. V lost 5 bases and J lost 6; bases outside the gene matches: 7. The CDR3 extends over 15 amino acids. Germline CDR1 is SGHTA and CDR2 is FQGTGA. The CDR3 coding sequence is TGTGCCAGCAGCGCTTCCGGGGACAGGGGCAATGAGCAGTTCTTC. It encodes CASSASGDRGNEQFF. Full variable domain (remainder filled in from reference TRBV7-3 and TRBJ2-1): GAGVSQTPSNKVTEKGKYVELRCDPISGHTALYWYRQSLGQGPEFLIYFQGTGAADDSGLPNDRFFAVRPEGSVSTLKIQRTERGDSAVYLCASSASGDRGNEQFFGPGTRLTVL.

This rearrangement joins TRBV5-1 to TRBJ2-5, with 8 bases matching TRBD1. J lost 3 bases, V lost 2 bases, and 6 bases had no gene match. In germline, CDR1 is SGHRS, CDR2 YFSETQ. The CDR3 sequence is 15 residues long. The CDR3 reads CASSFGPTGEETQYF. CDR3 nucleotides: TGCGCCAGCAGCTTTGGGCCGACAGGGGAAGAGACCCAGTACTTC.

The table lists this clonotype with a few counts. The V and J genes are TRBV7-9 and TRBJ1-2; a possible D gene is TRBD1 (5 bases). Trimming pared 5 bases from V and 7 bases from J, leaving 17 bases between. Germline V gene lookup returns CDR1 SEHNR and CDR2 FQNEAQ (reference sequence). The CDR3 contains 14 residues. The CDR3 here is CASSPGPSAPGYTF. In nucleotides, the CDR3 is TGTGCCAGCAGCCCAGGGCCCAGCGCCCCTGGCTACACCTTC.

The V call is TRBV6-2 or TRBV6-3, the J call TRBJ2-5; D might be TRBD2 (6 bases). The closer fit of TRBJ2-7 to the DNA end suggests the J call may be wrong. This CDR3 is 13 amino acids long. CDR1 and CDR2 (germline): MNHEY, SVGEGT. The chain's CDR3 is CASSYGLTYEQYF. Here the CDR3 DNA reads TGTGCCAGCAGTTACGGACTAACCTACGAGCAGTACTTC.

This clonotype was counted between two and nine times. This chain uses TRBV4-3 with TRBJ2-4; D might be TRBD1 (5 bases). Per germline, CDR1 LGHNA and CDR2 YSLEER. The CDR3 loop spans 13 amino acids. The V end lost 0 bases, the J end lost 9 bases, and 9 bases lay between the germline ends. In nucleotides, the CDR3 is TGCGCCAGCAGCCAAGAGCAGGGCCCCATTCAGTACTTC. The encoded protein is CASSQEQGPIQYF.